This TCR beta chain was observed in a study of Ad26.COV2.S vaccination and SARS-CoV-2 variants. Treatment: some 19 received Ad26.COV2.S at low or high dose, single or two shots; 5 received placebo; per-sample allocation not given. Samples were taken on day 63 after the first vaccine or placebo injection. The assay was immunoSEQ multiplex PCR, and TCRdb's table has in-frame clones only and misses some. The data hold 430,000 or so clones, with approximately 89% observed a single time. This clonotype originated in a person aged 18-65 years who received the Ad26.COV2.S COVID-19 vaccine or a placebo. The specimen was peripheral blood, collected in a trial of Ad26.COV2.S vaccine versus placebo.

The CDR3: CASSRKWETRWEQYF. For the CDR3, the DNA is TGCGCCAGCAGCCGCAAGTGGGAGACCAGGTGGGAGCAGTACTTC. V is TRBV4-3 and J is TRBJ2-7; D possibly corresponds to TRBD2 (5 bases). Germline CDR1 reads LGHNA; CDR2 reads YSLEER. The CDR3 contains 15 residues. V was clipped by 4 bases and J by 7 bases, with 20 bases between them.